These T cell receptor beta chains were read from a single sample in a study of CD8 T cells in Susac syndrome. Using its own MiXCR run on the immunoSEQ multiplex PCR reads, TCRdb lists one record per CDR3 protein. The repertoire holds 200,000 or so distinct CDR3 sequences, with nearly 95% as singletons. Material for sequencing was CD4+ T cells from PBMCs. All receptors derive from a human donor with multiple sclerosis. Both conserved end residues are trimmed from each CDR3. Where a row states a size, it is once, few, many or the class of an expanded clone; other rows omit it.

abundance	v_gene	CDR3aa
.	TRBV6-6	ASSFRQKETQY
.	TRBV19	ASNSAGGPYEQY
.	TRBV3-1	ASSHRTGGANTF
.	TRBV20-1	SARDMQTHGDTEAF
.	TRBV6-2/TRBV6-3	ASSYAGLAEIRDTQY
once	TRBV30	AWNGVPNQPQH
once	TRBV6-5	ASSYSEGGPTDTQY
.	TRBV3-1	ASSRGTNYNTGELF
.	TRBV7-9	ASSLLF
.	TRBV9	ASSLPGLVGDEQF
.	TRBV24-1	ATSDGGYSEQY
.	TRBV12-3/TRBV12-4	ASSLGPNYEQY
once	TRBV2	ANTGAAGANVLT
.	TRBV24-1	ATSDRGLEQF